Presented here are 22 T cell receptor beta chains from one specimen sequenced in a study of blood T cell repertoires in COVID-19. Assay: immunoSEQ multiplex PCR; the TCRdb copy retains only in-frame clones and omits some. The data hold approximately 280,000 clones, with roughly 80% observed a single time. The sample was PBMCs or T cells enriched from blood (not recorded which). These receptors all stem from a man aged 40-49 years who had been exposed to COVID-19.

This rearrangement joins TRBV19 to TRBJ1-5, with D unresolved. The CDR3 runs 15 residues. The V end lost 3 bases, the J end lost 4 bases, and 13 bases lay between the germline ends. The germline V gene encodes CDR1 LNHDA and CDR2 SQIVND (reference sequence). This CDR3 is CASSMGGIWNQPQHF. The CDR3 bases are TGTGCCAGTAGTATGGGAGGTATATGGAATCAGCCCCAGCATTTT. The full variable domain, rest sourced from reference TRBV19 and TRBJ1-5, is DGGITQSPKYLFRKEGQNVTLSCEQNLNHDAMYWYRQDPGQGLRLIYYSQIVNDFQKGDIAEGYSVSREKKESFPLTVTSAQKNPTAFYLCASSMGGIWNQPQHFGDGTRLSIL.

CDR3 DNA sequence: TGTGCCAGCAGTCACGGACTAGCGGGAAACATTCAGTACTTC. This gives the protein CASSHGLAGNIQYF. The chain combines TRBV6-6 with TRBJ2-4; 11 positions match TRBD2. After removal of 5 bases from V and 6 bases from J, the junction contained 3 bases not matched to a gene. Germline V CDR1 and CDR2: MNHNY, SVGAGI (reference sequence). The CDR3 length is 14 residues.

The chain combines TRBV18 with TRBJ1-1; tentative D call: TRBD1 (6 bases). Between the trimmed V and J ends, which lost 3 bases and 5 bases, there was a span of 19 bases. The germline CDR1 and CDR2 sequences are KGHSH and LQKENI. There are 16 residues in the CDR3. The CDR3 DNA follows: TGTGCCAGCTCACCGAGGACCACAGGGAAGGGGACTGAAGCTTTCTTT. It encodes CASSPRTTGKGTEAFF.

This sequence joins TRBV5-1 and TRBJ1-1, with 7 nucleotides matching TRBD1. Germline lookup yields CDR1 SGHRS and CDR2 YFSETQ. Trimming cost V 0 bases and J 11 bases; bases outside gene matches: 10. This CDR3 spans 14 amino acids. The CDR3 region has the DNA TGCGCCAGCAGCTTGGGGCAGGGGGACGATCTCGCTTTCTTT. Amino acid sequence: CASSLGQGDDLAFF.

J is TRBJ2-1 and V is TRBV5-1, with a tentative D call TRBD2 (6 bases). Trimming took off 3 bases at V and 7 bases at J, with 11 bases between the two ends. The CDR3 sequence is 13 residues long. Germline V gene lookup returns CDR1 SGHRS and CDR2 YFSETQ. The CDR3 region is CASSWAGKNEQFF. DNA of the CDR3: TGCGCCAGCAGCTGGGCGGGAAAGAATGAGCAGTTCTTC.

The chain has TRBV7-9 and TRBJ2-5, with 7 nucleotides matching TRBD2. Germline loops: CDR1 SEHNR, CDR2 FQNEAQ (reference sequence). V dropped 5 bases and J dropped 2; count of bases not matched to a gene: 11. The length of the CDR3 is 16 residues. Written as DNA, the CDR3 is TGTGCCAGCAGCCGGAAAGGGACTACGAATCAAGAGACCCAGTACTTC. This encodes CASSRKGTTNQETQYF.

The CDR3 reads CASTDKGVAFTDTQYF. CDR3 in DNA: TGTGCCAGCACCGACAAGGGGGTGGCCTTCACAGATACGCAGTATTTT. The chain uses TRBV2 and TRBJ2-3; TRBD1 is a possible D gene (6 bases). Germline V lookup: CDR1 SNHLY, CDR2 FYNNEI. V gave up 7 bases and J gave up 2 bases, with 19 bases separating them. The CDR3 runs to 16 residues.

This chain joins TRBV18 and TRBJ1-5; no clear D. The CDR3 covers 15 residues. V lost 3 bases and J lost 7, with 16 bases in between. Looked up from germline, CDR1 is KGHSH and CDR2 is LQKENI. The CDR3 region has the DNA TGTGCCAGCTCACCGAATAGGGAAACGGGACAGCCCCAGCATTTT. Translating gives CASSPNRETGQPQHF.

CDR3 bases: TGTGCCAGCTCATTTACTCGTGAAGAGACCCAGTACTTC. This translates into CASSFTREETQYF. The chain links TRBV18 to TRBJ2-5; D not resolved. This CDR3 has 13 amino acids. Germline loops: CDR1 KGHSH, CDR2 LQKENI. Trimming cost V 5 bases and J 3 bases, with 10 bases left between them.

The rearrangement links TRBV20-1 to TRBJ2-3, with 9 bases fitting TRBD2. CDR3 length: 16 residues. The V gene end was trimmed by 3 bases and the J gene end by 1 base; junction bases not matched to a gene: 8. Looked up from germline, CDR1 is DFQATT and CDR2 is SNEGSKA (reference sequence). The DNA of the CDR3 is TGCAGTGCTAGTAGAGTCGGCGGGGGGGGCACAGATACGCAGTATTTT. As protein: CSASRVGGGGTDTQYF.

The V and J genes are TRBV19 and TRBJ2-7; TRBD2 matches at 9 bases. Germline V CDR1 and CDR2: LNHDA, SQIVND (reference sequence). Trimming took 4 bases from V and 6 from J; bases not matched to a gene: 7. The CDR3 totals 14 residues. CDR3 sequence (DNA): TGTGCCAGTAGTAAATCCGGGACTAGCAGCGAGCAGTACTTC. Protein sequence: CASSKSGTSSEQYF.

In nucleotides, the CDR3 is TGTGCCAGCAAAACCGGGACAGGGGTGCGTTCACCCCTCCACTTT. Translating gives CASKTGTGVRSPLHF. The chain recombines TRBV27 with TRBJ1-6, with 10 bases that match TRBD1. Trimming cost V 7 bases and J 9 bases; bases outside gene matches: 9. Germline CDR1 is MNHEY and CDR2 is SMNVEV (reference sequence). This CDR3 spans 15 amino acids.

As to this clone: The germline gene is not matched at one end of the junction; a read error may be the cause. The chain combines TRBV7-7 with TRBJ2-2; 7 bases are shared with TRBD1. The CDR3 has 20 amino acids. The V gene's germline CDR1 is SSHAT and CDR2 FNYEAQ (reference sequence). In DNA, the CDR3 is TGTGCTAGCAGCTTAGCGCTCTTTGGGACAGAAAACGTGAACACCGGGGAGCTGTTTTTT. This sequence encodes CASSLALFGTENVNTGELFF.

The V and J genes are TRBV10-1 and TRBJ2-2, with a weak D call TRBD2 (5 bases). Trimming removed 10 bases at V and 1 base at J, with 13 bases between. Germline V gene data show CDR1 as WNHNN and CDR2 as SYGVQD (reference sequence). CDR3 length equals 14 residues. The CDR3 region is CATQREWNTGELFF. CDR3 coding DNA: TGCGCCACCCAGAGGGAATGGAACACCGGGGAGCTGTTTTTT.

The genes are TRBV3-1 (or the pseudogene TRBV3-2) and TRBJ2-1; 14 bases are a match to TRBD2. CDR1 is LGHDT and CDR2 is YNNKEL in the germline V gene (reference sequence). J was trimmed by 15 bases and V by 4 bases; bases with no gene match: 8. The CDR3 runs 14 residues. CDR3 amino acids: CASSPGTSGSGRFF. The CDR3 bases are TGTGCCAGCAGCCCCGGGACTAGCGGGAGTGGACGGTTCTTC.

The rearrangement uses TRBV11-2 and TRBJ1-6; TRBD1 matches 9 bases. Germline V gene sequence: CDR1 SGHAT, CDR2 FQNNGV. The CDR3 length is 18 residues. The ends lost 0 bases at V and 6 bases at J; junction bases unmatched: 9. DNA for the CDR3: TGTGCCAGCAGCTTAGAGGTGCTACCGGGACAGGGTAATTCACCCCTCCACTTT. Encoded protein: CASSLEVLPGQGNSPLHF.

This clone has just a few counts. V is TRBV5-1 and J is TRBJ1-2; maybe TRBD1 (5 bases). The CDR3 runs to 18 residues. Trimming cost V 4 bases and J 6 bases, with 28 bases left between them. Germline CDR1 and CDR2: SGHRS and YFSETQ. In DNA, the CDR3 is TGCGCCAGCAGCCTCATTAGCGGCGGGGGTATGGCAAGAAATGGCTACACCTTC. Its protein is CASSLISGGGMARNGYTF.

This rearrangement joins TRBV11-2 to TRBJ2-7, with 10 bases matching TRBD2. V shed 1 base and J 2 bases; nucleotides not matched to a gene: 5. Germline lookup yields CDR1 SGHAT and CDR2 FQNNGV. The CDR3 runs to 16 residues. CDR3 coding DNA: TGTGCCAGCAGCTTAGCCCGGCTAGCGGGAGCCTACGAGCAGTACTTC. Protein sequence: CASSLARLAGAYEQYF.

The J gene is TRBJ2-3, the V gene TRBV5-8; 7 bases fit TRBD2. J gave up 7 bases and V 2 bases, and 13 bases lay outside the gene matches. CDR1 is SGHTS and CDR2 is YDEGEE in the germline V gene. This CDR3 spans 16 amino acids. The CDR3 spells CASSFGVGASGNTQYF. CDR3 sequence (DNA): TGTGCCAGCAGCTTTGGGGTCGGAGCTAGCGGTAATACGCAGTATTTT.

The CDR3: CATSDPYRGGGETQYF. For the CDR3, the DNA is TGTGCCACCAGTGATCCCTACAGGGGTGGGGGGGAGACCCAGTACTTC. V gene TRBV24-1 combines with J gene TRBJ2-5, with D possibly TRBD1 on 7 matching bases. The CDR3 has 16 amino acids. V lost 3 bases and J lost 5, with 18 bases in between. Looked up from germline, CDR1 is KGHDR and CDR2 is SFDVKD.

The chain combines TRBV19 with TRBJ2-2; maybe TRBD2 (6 bases). Germline-derived CDR1 and CDR2 are LNHDA and SQIVND (reference sequence). Between the trimmed V and J ends, which lost 4 bases and 6 bases, there was a span of 27 bases. The CDR3 sequence is 19 residues long. The DNA of the CDR3 is TGTGCCAGTAGTACAAGCACGGGAGTTTCTTCCCTCACTGCCGGGGAGCTGTTTTTT. It encodes CASSTSTGVSSLTAGELFF.

CDR3 residues: CASEREIGNEQFF. The CDR3 coding sequence is TGTGCCAGTGAGCGGGAGATCGGCAATGAGCAGTTCTTC. The chain couples TRBV30 to TRBJ2-1, with 8 bases fitting TRBD2. After removal of 8 bases from V and 6 bases from J, the junction contained 9 bases not matched to a gene. Germline V gene data show CDR1 as GTSNPN and CDR2 as SVGIG (reference sequence). The CDR3 loop spans 13 amino acids. The variable domain in full, with the rest retrieved from reference TRBV30 and TRBJ2-1, is SQTIHQWPATLVQPVGSPLSLECTVEGTSNPNLYWYRQAAGRGLQLLFYSVGIGQISSEVPQNLSASRPQDRQFILSSKKLLLSDSGFYLCASEREIGNEQFFGPGTRLTVL.